Detailed here is one T cell receptor beta chain. No antigen is known for it. The data originate from a study of T cell responses to AZD1222 COVID-19 vaccine. The study, taken as a whole, reports: Donors skewed white British and female; clonal diversity was possibly underestimated. Baseline testing showed seropositivity in only a handful of AZD1222 recipients.

This CDR3 contains 15 residues. The V and J ends lost 3 bases and 8 bases, in that order; junction bases with no gene match: 7. The V gene's germline CDR1 is MRHNA and CDR2 SNTAGT. Data came from immunoSEQ multiplex PCR; TCRdb stores just in-frame clones and leaves some out. The sample consists of roughly 120,000 clones, less than 90% of them appearing once. The clonotype comes from an adult in good health. This rearrangement joins TRBV6-4 to TRBJ2-1; 10 positions agree with TRBD2. The sequenced sample was peripheral blood, obtained on day 0 of AZD1222 vaccination. As DNA, the CDR3 is TGTGCCAGCAGTGAATCTAGCGGGAGATTCGATGAGCAGTTCTTC. Its protein product is CASSESSGRFDEQFF.